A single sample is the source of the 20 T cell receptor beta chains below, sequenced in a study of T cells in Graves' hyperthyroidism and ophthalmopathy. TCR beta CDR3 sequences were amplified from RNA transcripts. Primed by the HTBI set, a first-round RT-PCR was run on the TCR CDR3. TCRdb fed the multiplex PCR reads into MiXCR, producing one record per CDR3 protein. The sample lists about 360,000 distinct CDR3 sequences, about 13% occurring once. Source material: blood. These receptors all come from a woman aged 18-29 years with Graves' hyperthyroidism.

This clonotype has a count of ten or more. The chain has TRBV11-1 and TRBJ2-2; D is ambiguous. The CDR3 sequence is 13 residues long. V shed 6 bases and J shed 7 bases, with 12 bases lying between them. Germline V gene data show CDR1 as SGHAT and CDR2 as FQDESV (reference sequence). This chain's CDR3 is CASRLGLDGELFF. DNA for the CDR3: TGTGCCAGCAGGCTTGGGTTGGACGGGGAGCTGTTTTTT.

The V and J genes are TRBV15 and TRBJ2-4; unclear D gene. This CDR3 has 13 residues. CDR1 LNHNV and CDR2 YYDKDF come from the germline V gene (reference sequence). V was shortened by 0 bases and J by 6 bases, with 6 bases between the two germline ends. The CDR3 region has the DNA TGTGCCACCAGCAGAGATTGGGTAAACATTCAGTACTTC. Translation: CATSRDWVNIQYF. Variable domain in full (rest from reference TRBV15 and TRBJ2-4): DAMVIQNPRYQVTQFGKPVTLSCSQTLNHNVMYWYQQKSSQAPKLLFHYYDKDFNNEADTPDNFQSRRPNTSFCFLDIRSPGLGDTAMYLCATSRDWVNIQYFGAGTRLSVL.

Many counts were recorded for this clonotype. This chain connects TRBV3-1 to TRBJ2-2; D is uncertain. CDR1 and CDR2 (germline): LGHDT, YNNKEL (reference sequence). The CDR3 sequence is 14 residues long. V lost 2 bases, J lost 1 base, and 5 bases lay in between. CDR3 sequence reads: CASSQLVNTGELFF. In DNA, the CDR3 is TGTGCCAGCAGCCAATTGGTGAACACCGGGGAGCTGTTTTTT.

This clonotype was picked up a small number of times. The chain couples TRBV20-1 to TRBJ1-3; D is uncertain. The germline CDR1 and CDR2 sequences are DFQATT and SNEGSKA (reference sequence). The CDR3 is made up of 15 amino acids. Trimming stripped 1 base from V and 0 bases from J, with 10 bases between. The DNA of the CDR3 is TGCAGTGCTAGAGTGGGCGGCACCTCTGGAAACACCATATATTTT. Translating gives CSARVGGTSGNTIYF.

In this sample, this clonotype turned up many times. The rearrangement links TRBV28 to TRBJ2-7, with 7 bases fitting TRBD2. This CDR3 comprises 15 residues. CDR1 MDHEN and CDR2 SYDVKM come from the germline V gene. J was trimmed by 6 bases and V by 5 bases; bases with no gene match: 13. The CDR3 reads CASSPPGGGPGEQYF. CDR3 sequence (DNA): TGTGCCAGCAGTCCCCCGGGCGGGGGACCAGGCGAGCAGTACTTC. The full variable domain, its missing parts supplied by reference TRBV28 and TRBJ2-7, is DVKVTQSSRYLVKRTGEKVFLECVQDMDHENMFWYRQDPGLGLRLIYFSYDVKMKEKGDIPEGYSVSREKKERFSLILESASTNQTSMYLCASSPPGGGPGEQYFGPGTRLTVT.

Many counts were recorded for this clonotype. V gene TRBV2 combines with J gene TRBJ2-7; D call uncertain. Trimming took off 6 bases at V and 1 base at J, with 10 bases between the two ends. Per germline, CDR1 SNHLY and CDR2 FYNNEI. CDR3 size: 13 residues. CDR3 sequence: CASRTGASYEQYF. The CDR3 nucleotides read TGTGCCAGCAGGACCGGAGCGTCCTACGAGCAGTACTTC.

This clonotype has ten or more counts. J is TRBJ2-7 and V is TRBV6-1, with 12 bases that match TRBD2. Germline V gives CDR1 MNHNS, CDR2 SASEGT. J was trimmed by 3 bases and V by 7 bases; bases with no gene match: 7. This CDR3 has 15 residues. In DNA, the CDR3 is TGTGCCAGCAACCGGCTAGCGGGAGGGAACTACGAGCAGTACTTC. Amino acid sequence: CASNRLAGGNYEQYF.

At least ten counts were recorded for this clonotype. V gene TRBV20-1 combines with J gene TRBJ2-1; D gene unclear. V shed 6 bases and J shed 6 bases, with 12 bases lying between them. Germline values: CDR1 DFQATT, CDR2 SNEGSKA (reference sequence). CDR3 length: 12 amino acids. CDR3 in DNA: TGCAGTGCCCCTAAGCCCTTCAATGAGCAGTTCTTC. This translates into CSAPKPFNEQFF.

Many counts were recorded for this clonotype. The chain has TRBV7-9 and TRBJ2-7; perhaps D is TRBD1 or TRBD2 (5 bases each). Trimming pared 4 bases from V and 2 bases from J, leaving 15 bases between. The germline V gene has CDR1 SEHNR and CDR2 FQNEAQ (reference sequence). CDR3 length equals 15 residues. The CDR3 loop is CASSSRGDVTYEQYF. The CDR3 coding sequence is TGTGCCAGCAGCTCCAGAGGGGACGTAACCTACGAGCAGTACTTC.

The CDR3, as DNA: TGTGCCAGCAGTCCACGCGGGACAGGGCAAAAACTGTTTTTT. It codes for CASSPRGTGQKLFF. V usage is TRBV2 and J usage is TRBJ1-4, with 9 bases matching TRBD1. There are 14 residues in the CDR3. The ends lost 5 bases at V and 9 bases at J; junction bases unmatched: 7. Per germline, CDR1 SNHLY and CDR2 FYNNEI.

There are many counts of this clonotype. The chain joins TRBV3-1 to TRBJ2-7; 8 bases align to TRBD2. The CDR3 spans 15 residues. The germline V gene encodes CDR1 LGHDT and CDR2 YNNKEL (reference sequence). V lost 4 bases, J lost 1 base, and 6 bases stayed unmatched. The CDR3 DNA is TGTGCCAGCAGCCTTACGGGACTAGAGTCCTACGAGCAGTACTTC. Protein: CASSLTGLESYEQYF.

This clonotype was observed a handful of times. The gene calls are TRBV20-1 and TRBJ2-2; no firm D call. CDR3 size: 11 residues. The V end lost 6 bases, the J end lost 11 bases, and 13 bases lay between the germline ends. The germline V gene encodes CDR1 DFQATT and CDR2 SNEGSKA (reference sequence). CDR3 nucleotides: TGCAGTGCAACGACGGTGAAAGAGCTGTTTTTT. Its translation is CSATTVKELFF.

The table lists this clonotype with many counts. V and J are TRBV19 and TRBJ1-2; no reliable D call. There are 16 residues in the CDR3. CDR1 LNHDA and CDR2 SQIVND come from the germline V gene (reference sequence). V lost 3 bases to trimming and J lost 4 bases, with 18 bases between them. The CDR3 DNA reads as TGTGCCAGTAGTATCCTCTCCATCGCCGCCCTCTATGGCTACACCTTC. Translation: CASSILSIAALYGYTF.

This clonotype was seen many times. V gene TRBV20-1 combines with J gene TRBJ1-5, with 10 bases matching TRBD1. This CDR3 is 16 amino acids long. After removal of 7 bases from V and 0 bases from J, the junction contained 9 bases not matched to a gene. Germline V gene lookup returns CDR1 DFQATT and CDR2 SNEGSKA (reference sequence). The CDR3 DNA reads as TGCAGTGTCCCGGGACAGGGGTCTCATAGCAATCAGCCCCAGCATTTT. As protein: CSVPGQGSHSNQPQHF.

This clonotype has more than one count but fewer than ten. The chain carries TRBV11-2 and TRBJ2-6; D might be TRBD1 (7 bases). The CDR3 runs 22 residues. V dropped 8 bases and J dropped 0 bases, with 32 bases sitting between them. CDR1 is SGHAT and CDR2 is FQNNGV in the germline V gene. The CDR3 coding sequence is TGTGCCAGCGGCTCCCCGGCAGGGGGGCAACACAATACCCTCTCTGGGGCCAACGTCCTGACTTTC. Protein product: CASGSPAGGQHNTLSGANVLTF.

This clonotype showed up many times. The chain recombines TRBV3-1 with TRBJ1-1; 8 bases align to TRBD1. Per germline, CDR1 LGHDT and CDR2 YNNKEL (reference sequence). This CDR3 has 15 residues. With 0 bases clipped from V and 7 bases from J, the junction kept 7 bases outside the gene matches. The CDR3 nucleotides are TGTGCCAGCAGCCAAGAGGGGACAGGCTCGCGTGAAGCTTTCTTT. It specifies CASSQEGTGSREAFF.

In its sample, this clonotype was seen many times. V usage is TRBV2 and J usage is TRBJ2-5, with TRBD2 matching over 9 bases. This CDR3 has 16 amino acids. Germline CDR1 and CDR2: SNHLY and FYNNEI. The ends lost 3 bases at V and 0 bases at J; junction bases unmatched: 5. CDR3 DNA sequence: TGTGCCAGCAGTGACTCACCTAGCGGGAACCAAGAGACCCAGTACTTC. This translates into CASSDSPSGNQETQYF.

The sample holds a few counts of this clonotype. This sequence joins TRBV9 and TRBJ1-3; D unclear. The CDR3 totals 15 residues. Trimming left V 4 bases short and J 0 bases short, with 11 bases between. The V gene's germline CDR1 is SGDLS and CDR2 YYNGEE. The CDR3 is CASSFQASSGNTIYF. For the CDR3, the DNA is TGTGCCAGCAGCTTCCAGGCTAGCTCTGGAAACACCATATATTTT.

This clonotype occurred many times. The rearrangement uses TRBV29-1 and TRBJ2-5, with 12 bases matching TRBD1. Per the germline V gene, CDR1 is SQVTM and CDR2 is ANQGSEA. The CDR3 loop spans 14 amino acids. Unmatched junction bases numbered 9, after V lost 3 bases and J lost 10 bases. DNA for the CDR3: TGCAGCGTTGATGCGGGACAGGGGGCGAGCGGCCAGTACTTC. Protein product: CSVDAGQGASGQYF. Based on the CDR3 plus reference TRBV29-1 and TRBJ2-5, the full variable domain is SAVISQKPSRDICQRGTSLTIQCQVDSQVTMMFWYRQQPGQSLTLIATANQGSEATYESGFVIDKFPISRPNLTFSTLTVSNMSPEDSSIYLCSVDAGQGASGQYFGPGTRLLVL.

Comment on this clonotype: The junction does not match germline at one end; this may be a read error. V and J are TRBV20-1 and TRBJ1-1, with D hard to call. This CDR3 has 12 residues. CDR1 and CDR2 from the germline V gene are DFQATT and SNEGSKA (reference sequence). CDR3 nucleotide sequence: TGCTGTGCTAGAAATCGGATGGGCGAAGCTTTCTTT. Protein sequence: CCARNRMGEAFF.